In its sample, the clone carrying this T cell receptor beta chain was seen a few times. Its antigen is currently unknown. Unique molecular identifiers were used in preparing the TCRbeta library. TCRdb analysed the PCR reads with MiXCR anew, one entry per CDR3 protein. The table records 150,000 to 200,000 distinct CDR3 sequences, roughly 10% of them present only once. The data originate from a study of T-cell reconstitution after alpha-beta-depleted transplantation in children. Overall study findings and caveats: One year after transplant, T-cell counts and diversity came mostly from newly produced T cells.

This specimen consisted of PBMCs, obtained before TCRalphabeta/CD19-depleted stem cell transplant. This sequence originates from a boy younger than 10 with acute myeloid leukemia, due to receive a stem cell transplant.

CDR3: CASSLLGSEKLFF. The DNA of the CDR3 is TGTGCCAGCAGTTTACTGGGGAGTGAAAAACTGTTTTTT. This chain joins TRBV12-3 or TRBV12-4 and TRBJ1-4; no clear D gene. The CDR3 loop spans 13 amino acids. Trimming pared 2 bases from V and 7 bases from J, leaving 8 bases between.